This T cell receptor beta chain was profiled in a study of blood T cell repertoires in COVID-19. Method: immunoSEQ multiplex PCR; TCRdb's copy keeps in-frame clones and lacks some. The repertoire holds over 200,000 clones, with around 80% as singletons. Trimming at V came to 4 bases and at J to 0 bases, leaving 5 bases not matched to a gene. Germline values: CDR1 SGHDT, CDR2 YYEEEE. This CDR3 region has 15 residues. V usage is TRBV5-6 and J usage is TRBJ2-7; 9 bases agree with TRBD1. The sequenced material came from peripheral blood. This receptor was taken from a man older than 75 with acute or convalescent COVID-19. The CDR3 region has the DNA TGTGCCAGCAGCCGGACAGGGGAAAGCTCCTACGAGCAGTACTTC. It translates to CASSRTGESSYEQYF. The full variable domain, rest sourced from reference TRBV5-6 and TRBJ2-7, is DAGVTQSPTHLIKTRGQQVTLRCSPKSGHDTVSWYQQALGQGPQFIFQYYEEEERQRGNFPDRFSGHQFPNYSSELNVNALLLGDSALYLCASSRTGESSYEQYFGPGTRLTVT.